Listed below are T cell receptor beta chains from one sample, sequenced in a study of Graves' ophthalmopathy and Graves' hyperthyroidism. TCRdb re-derived calls from the multiplex PCR reads in MiXCR, one entry per CDR3 protein. The repertoire holds 680,000 or so distinct CDR3 sequences, with about a fifth as singletons. Sequenced sample: peripheral blood. These receptors originate from a woman aged 18-35 years with stable Graves' hyperthyroidism. Some clones in this sample may be carry-over from other donors' samples. Both conserved end residues are part of each CDR3. D genes are given only for firm matches. A row's size may be missing; if present it is once, few, many or a size class.

V gene	clone size	CDR3 length	D gene	J gene	CDR3 protein	CDR3 DNA
TRBV2	many	11	TRBD1	TRBJ1-2	CASRTGDGYTF	TGTGCCAGCAGGACAGGGGATGGCTACACCTTC
TRBV7-2	many	17	-	TRBJ1-1	CASSLARSARMNTEAFF	TGTGCCAGCAGCTTAGCCCGATCCGCACGTATGAACACTGAAGCTTTCTTT
TRBV10-3	-	14	TRBD1	TRBJ2-5	CAIGGTGGQETQYF	TGTGCCATCGGGGGGACAGGGGGTCAAGAGACCCAGTACTTC
TRBV10-3	many	15	-	TRBJ1-1	CAISAGPKGDTEAFF	TGTGCCATCAGTGCAGGACCCAAGGGGGACACTGAAGCTTTCTTT
TRBV6-5	many	15	-	TRBJ1-3	CASSYDGSSGNTIYF	TGTGCCAGCAGTTATGACGGATCCTCTGGAAACACCATATATTTT
TRBV27	-	14	-	TRBJ2-4	CASQSQAGQNIQYF	TGTGCCAGCCAAAGTCAGGCAGGGCAAAACATTCAGTACTTC
TRBV29-1	-	13	-	TRBJ2-5	CSVAPRVQETQYF	TGCAGCGTTGCCCCCAGGGTCCAAGAGACCCAGTACTTC
TRBV10-1	many	16	TRBD2	TRBJ2-5	CASSPGTSGSGETQYF	TGCGCCAGCAGCCCAGGGACTAGCGGGAGTGGTGAGACCCAGTACTTC
TRBV6-2/TRBV6-3	many	13	-	TRBJ2-6	CASLQSGANVLTF	TGTGCCAGCTTACAGTCGGGGGCCAACGTCCTGACTTTC
TRBV19	few	10	-	TRBJ1-1	CAVGDTEAFF	TGTGCCGTCGGGGATACTGAAGCTTTCTTT
TRBV7-3	many	13	TRBD1	TRBJ2-7	CASSAGGIYEQYF	TGTGCCAGCTCCGCAGGGGGTATCTACGAGCAGTACTTC
TRBV12-3/TRBV12-4	many	14	TRBD1	TRBJ2-7	CASTYSGQSYEQYF	TGTGCCAGCACCTATTCGGGACAGTCCTACGAGCAGTACTTC
TRBV19	-	14	-	TRBJ1-1	CASSIGRENTEAFF	TGTGCCAGTAGTATCGGGCGGGAGAACACTGAAGCTTTCTTT
TRBV30	-	14	-	TRBJ1-5	CAWSPGQGSQPQHF	TGTGCCTGGAGTCCCGGGCAGGGGAGTCAGCCCCAGCATTTT
TRBV11-2	many	15	-	TRBJ1-2	CASSLDRQSRGSYTF	TGTGCCAGCAGCTTAGACCGACAGAGCCGTGGTAGCTACACCTTC
TRBV7-9	few	15	-	TRBJ1-2	CASSLGRSRGDGYTF	TGTGCCAGCAGCTTAGGGAGGAGCAGAGGGGACGGCTACACCTTC
TRBV13	-	14	-	TRBJ2-7	CASATGTSSYEQYF	TGTGCCAGCGCGACCGGGACGAGCTCCTACGAGCAGTACTTC
TRBV6-1	many	14	TRBD1	TRBJ2-7	CASSEGTGQDEQYF	TGTGCCAGCAGTGAGGGGACGGGACAGGACGAGCAGTACTTC
TRBV5-1	-	16	TRBD1	TRBJ2-2	CASSLGQGRIGGELFF	TGCGCCAGCAGCTTGGGACAGGGGAGGATTGGCGGGGAGCTGTTTTTT
TRBV20-1	-	13	TRBD1	TRBJ2-7	CSGLQGRNYEQYF	TGCAGTGGCCTACAGGGGCGGAACTACGAGCAGTACTTC
TRBV6-1	many	15	-	TRBJ1-5	CASSAFPAANQPQHF	TGTGCCAGCAGTGCTTTTCCGGCGGCCAATCAGCCCCAGCATTTT
TRBV30	-	12	-	TRBJ2-2	CAWDSGAGELFW	TGTGCCTGGGATTCCGGAGCCGGGGAGCTGTTTTGG
TRBV29-1	many	14	-	TRBJ2-5	CSVEDPAGRETQYF	TGCAGCGTTGAAGATCCCGCGGGAAGAGAGACCCAGTACTTC
TRBV20-1	many	10	-	TRBJ1-2	CSAAFGGYTF	TGCAGTGCTGCTTTCGGTGGCTACACCTTC
TRBV7-3	many	15	-	TRBJ2-2	CASSFSRRETGELFF	TGTGCCAGCAGCTTTTCGCGTAGAGAAACCGGGGAGCTGTTTTTT
TRBV6-1	many	15	-	TRBJ2-7	CASSAGQVSSYEQYF	TGTGCCAGCAGTGCGGGGCAGGTGAGCTCCTACGAGCAGTACTTC
TRBV20-1	many	15	TRBD2	TRBJ2-7	CSVISGGRARGEQYF	TGCAGTGTAATTAGCGGCGGGAGGGCCAGAGGGGAGCAGTACTTC
TRBV29-1	many	14	-	TRBJ2-7	CSAHYGGPAYEQYF	TGCAGCGCCCACTACGGGGGTCCTGCCTACGAGCAGTACTTC
TRBV7-9	few	14	-	TRBJ2-5	CASSLGVRGDTQYF	TGTGCCAGCAGCTTAGGAGTCAGGGGAGATACCCAGTACTTC
TRBV2	many	14	TRBD1	TRBJ1-2	CASSEEGTGGGYTF	TGTGCCAGCAGTGAAGAGGGGACAGGGGGTGGCTACACCTTC
TRBV11-1	many	16	TRBD1	TRBJ2-7	CASSTQTGGRGYEQYF	TGTGCCAGCAGCACTCAAACAGGGGGCAGGGGCTACGAGCAGTACTTC
TRBV28	few	17	-	TRBJ2-6	CASDPGRTFLGANVLTF	TGTGCCAGTGACCCGGGACGGACGTTTTTGGGGGCCAACGTCCTGACTTTC
TRBV6-1	many	12	-	TRBJ1-2	CASSEGGVGYTF	TGTGCCAGCAGTGAAGGGGGGGTCGGCTACACCTTC
TRBV6-2/TRBV6-3	-	19	TRBD2	TRBJ2-2	CASRWGLAEDGVKTGELFF	TGTGCCAGCAGGTGGGGACTAGCGGAAGATGGGGTCAAGACCGGGGAGCTGTTTTTT
TRBV12-5	-	12	-	TRBJ1-2	CASGPDGDGYTF	TGTGCTAGTGGCCCCGACGGCGATGGCTACACCTTC
TRBV6-1	-	13	-	TRBJ1-2	CASQSTVNYGYTF	TGTGCCAGCCAATCAACAGTGAACTATGGCTACACCTTC
TRBV12-3/TRBV12-4	-	13	-	TRBJ2-7	CASKGPNTYEQYF	TGTGCCAGCAAGGGGCCAAACACCTACGAGCAGTACTTC
TRBV19	many	14	-	TRBJ1-5	CASNPLYSNQPQHF	TGTGCCAGTAATCCACTCTATAGCAATCAGCCCCAGCATTTT
TRBV28	-	14	TRBD1	TRBJ2-5	CASSNMYRGETQYF	TGTGCCAGCAGCAATATGTACAGGGGGGAGACCCAGTACTTC
TRBV27	many	14	-	TRBJ2-7	CASSSTDTLYEQYF	TGTGCCAGCAGTTCCACCGACACCCTCTACGAGCAGTACTTC
TRBV12-3/TRBV12-4	many	15	TRBD1	TRBJ2-5	CASSGSTGGGETQYF	TGTGCCAGCAGTGGGTCGACAGGGGGCGGAGAGACCCAGTACTTC
TRBV6-1	many	16	-	TRBJ1-2	CASSEAYGNINYGYTF	TGTGCCAGCAGTGAAGCGTACGGGAACATTAACTATGGCTACACCTTC
TRBV7-3	-	14	-	TRBJ2-7	CASSMTLSSYEQYF	TGTGCCAGCAGCATGACTCTAAGCTCCTACGAGCAGTACTTC
TRBV2	-	16	-	TRBJ2-4	CASSASLNPAKNIQYF	TGTGCCAGCAGCGCTAGCTTGAATCCAGCCAAAAACATTCAGTACTTC
TRBV11-2	-	15	TRBD1	TRBJ1-5	CASSLKGTGPEPQHF	TGTGCCAGCAGCCTTAAGGGGACAGGGCCGGAGCCCCAGCATTTT
TRBV12-3/TRBV12-4	many	14	-	TRBJ1-5	CASSLGDGGQPQHF	TGTGCCAGCAGTTTAGGGGATGGTGGTCAGCCCCAGCATTTT
TRBV12-3/TRBV12-4	-	15	-	TRBJ1-6	CASSLTQGRGVSLHF	TGTGCCAGCAGTCTAACCCAGGGACGTGGGGTGTCCCTCCACTTT
TRBV20-1	many	14	-	TRBJ1-5	CSAESGLSNQPQHF	TGCAGTGCTGAGTCCGGGCTAAGCAATCAGCCCCAGCATTTT
TRBV12-3/TRBV12-4	many	13	-	TRBJ2-7	CASSLRASYEQYF	TGTGCCAGCAGCTTAAGAGCCTCCTACGAGCAGTACTTC
TRBV20-1	many	15	-	TRBJ2-5	CSARDLQGPGETQYF	TGCAGTGCTAGAGATCTCCAGGGACCAGGGGAGACCCAGTACTTC
TRBV7-9	few	16	-	TRBJ1-5	CASSLGGDSRNQPQHF	TGTGCCAGCAGCTTAGGGGGGGATTCTCGCAATCAGCCCCAGCATTTT